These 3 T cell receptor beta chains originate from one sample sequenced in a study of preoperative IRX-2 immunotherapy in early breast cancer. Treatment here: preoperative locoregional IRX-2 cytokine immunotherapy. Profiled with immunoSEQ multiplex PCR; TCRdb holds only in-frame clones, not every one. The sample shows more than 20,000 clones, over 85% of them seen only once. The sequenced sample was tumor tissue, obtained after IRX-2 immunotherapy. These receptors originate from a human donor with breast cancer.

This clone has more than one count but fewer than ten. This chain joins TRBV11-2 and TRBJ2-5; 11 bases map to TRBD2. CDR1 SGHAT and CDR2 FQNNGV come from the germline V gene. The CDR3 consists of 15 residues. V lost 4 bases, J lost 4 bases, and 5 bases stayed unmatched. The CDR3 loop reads CASSYRTSGLETQYF. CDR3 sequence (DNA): TGTGCCAGCAGCTACCGGACTAGCGGGCTAGAGACCCAGTACTTC. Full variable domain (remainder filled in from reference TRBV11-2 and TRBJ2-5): EAGVAQSPRYKIIEKRQSVAFWCNPISGHATLYWYQQILGQGPKLLIQFQNNGVVDDSQLPKDRFSAERLKGVDSTLKIQPAKLEDSAVYLCASSYRTSGLETQYFGPGTRLLVL.

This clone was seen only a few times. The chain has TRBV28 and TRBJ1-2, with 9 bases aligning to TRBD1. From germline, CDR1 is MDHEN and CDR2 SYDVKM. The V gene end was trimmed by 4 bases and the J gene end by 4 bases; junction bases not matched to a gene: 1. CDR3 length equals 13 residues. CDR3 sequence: CASSSQGAYGYTF. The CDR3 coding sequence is TGTGCCAGCAGTTCACAGGGGGCCTATGGCTACACCTTC.

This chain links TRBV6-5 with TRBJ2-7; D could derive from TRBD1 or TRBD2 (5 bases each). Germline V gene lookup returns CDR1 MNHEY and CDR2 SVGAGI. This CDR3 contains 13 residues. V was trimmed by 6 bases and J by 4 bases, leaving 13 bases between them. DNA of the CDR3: TGTGCCAGCAGAATGGGGGTCCTGTACGAGCAGTACTTC. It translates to CASRMGVLYEQYF.